This TCR beta chain is drawn from a study of blood T cell repertoires in COVID-19. Data came from immunoSEQ multiplex PCR; TCRdb stores just in-frame clones and leaves some out. This table holds about 220,000 clones, under 90% found once. In germline, CDR1 is SGDLS, CDR2 YYNGEE. Deletions cut 3 bases from V and 0 bases from J, with 22 bases between. This CDR3 region has 20 residues. This chain connects TRBV9 to TRBJ2-6; D is perhaps TRBD2 (5 bases). Material: peripheral blood. This clonotype was obtained from a woman at least 80 years old with acute or convalescent COVID-19. CDR3 in amino acids: CASSEKTREQRVSGANVLTF. The CDR3 coding sequence is TGTGCCAGCAGCGAGAAGACCCGGGAACAGAGGGTCTCTGGGGCCAACGTCCTGACTTTC.